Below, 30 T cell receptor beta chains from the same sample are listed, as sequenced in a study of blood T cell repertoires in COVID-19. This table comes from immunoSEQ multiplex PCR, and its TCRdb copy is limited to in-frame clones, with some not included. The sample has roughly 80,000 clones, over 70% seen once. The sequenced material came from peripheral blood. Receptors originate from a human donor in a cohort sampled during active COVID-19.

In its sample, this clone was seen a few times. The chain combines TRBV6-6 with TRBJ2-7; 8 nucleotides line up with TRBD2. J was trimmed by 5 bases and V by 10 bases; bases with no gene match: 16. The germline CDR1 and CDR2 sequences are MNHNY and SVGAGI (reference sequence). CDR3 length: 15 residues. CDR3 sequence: CATLGSAGGLDEQYF. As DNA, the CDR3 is TGTGCCACCCTGGGGTCGGCGGGGGGCCTGGACGAGCAGTACTTC.

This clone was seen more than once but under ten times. CDR3: CASSRREKLFF. In DNA form, the CDR3 reads TGTGCCAGCAGCCGCCGGGAAAAACTGTTTTTT. The chain joins TRBV3-1 (or the pseudogene TRBV3-2) to TRBJ1-4; D ambiguous. From germline, CDR1 is LGHDT and CDR2 YNNKEL (reference sequence). This CDR3 spans 11 amino acids. V lost 4 bases and J 8 bases, leaving 5 bases between the germline ends.

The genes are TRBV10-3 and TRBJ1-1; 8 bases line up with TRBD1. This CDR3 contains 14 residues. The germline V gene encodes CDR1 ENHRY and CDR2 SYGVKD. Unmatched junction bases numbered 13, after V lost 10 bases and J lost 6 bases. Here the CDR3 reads CATSRTGMVSEAFF. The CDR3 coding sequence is TGTGCCACCTCCCGGACAGGGATGGTCTCTGAAGCTTTCTTT.

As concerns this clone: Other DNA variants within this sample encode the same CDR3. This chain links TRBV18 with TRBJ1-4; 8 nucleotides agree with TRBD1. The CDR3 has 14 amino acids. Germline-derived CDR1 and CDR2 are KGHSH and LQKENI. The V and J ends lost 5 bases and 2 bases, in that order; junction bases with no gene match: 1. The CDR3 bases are TGTGCCAGCTCAAGACAGGGGACTAATGAAAAACTGTTTTTT. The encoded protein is CASSRQGTNEKLFF.

The CDR3 reads CASSLWGNRANGELFF. The CDR3 region has the DNA TGTGCCAGCAGCTTATGGGGAAACAGGGCAAACGGGGAGCTGTTTTTT. The genes are TRBV7-2 and TRBJ2-2; possibly TRBD1 for D (6 bases). V shed 2 bases and J shed 7 bases, with 17 bases lying between them. The CDR3 runs to 16 residues. CDR1 SGHTA and CDR2 FQGNSA come from the germline V gene.

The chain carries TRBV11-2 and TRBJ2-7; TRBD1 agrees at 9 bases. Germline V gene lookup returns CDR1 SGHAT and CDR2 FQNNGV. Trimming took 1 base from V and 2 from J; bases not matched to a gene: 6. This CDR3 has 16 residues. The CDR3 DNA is TGTGCCAGCAGCTTAGGCCTGACAGGGGGGACCTACGAGCAGTACTTC. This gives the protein CASSLGLTGGTYEQYF.

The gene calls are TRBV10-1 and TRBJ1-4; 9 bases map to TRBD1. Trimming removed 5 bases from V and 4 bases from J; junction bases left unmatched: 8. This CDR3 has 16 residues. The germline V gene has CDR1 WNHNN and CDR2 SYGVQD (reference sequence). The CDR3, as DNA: TGCGCCAGCAGTTCCGGGACAGGGCACTATAATGAAAAACTGTTTTTT. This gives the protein CASSSGTGHYNEKLFF.

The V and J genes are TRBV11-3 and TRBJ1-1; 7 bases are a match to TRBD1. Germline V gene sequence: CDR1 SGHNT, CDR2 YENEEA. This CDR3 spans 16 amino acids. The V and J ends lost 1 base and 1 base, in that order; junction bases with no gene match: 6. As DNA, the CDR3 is TGTGCCAGCAGCTTAGGGGAATGGACAGGGAACACTGAAGCTTTCTTT. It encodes CASSLGEWTGNTEAFF. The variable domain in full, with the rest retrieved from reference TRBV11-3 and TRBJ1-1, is EAGVVQSPRYKIIEKKQPVAFWCNPISGHNTLYWYLQNLGQGPELLIRYENEEAVDDSQLPKDRFSAERLKGVDSTLKIQPAELGDSAVYLCASSLGEWTGNTEAFFGQGTRLTVV.

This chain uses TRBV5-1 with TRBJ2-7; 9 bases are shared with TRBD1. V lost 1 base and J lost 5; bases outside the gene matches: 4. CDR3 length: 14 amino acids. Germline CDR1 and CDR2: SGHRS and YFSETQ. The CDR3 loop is CASSLRQGVHEQYF. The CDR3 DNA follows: TGCGCCAGCAGCTTGCGACAGGGGGTCCACGAGCAGTACTTC. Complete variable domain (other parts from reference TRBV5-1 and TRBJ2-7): KAGVTQTPRYLIKTRGQQVTLSCSPISGHRSVSWYQQTPGQGLQFLFEYFSETQRNKGNFPGRFSGRQFSNSRSEMNVSTLELGDSALYLCASSLRQGVHEQYFGPGTRLTVT.

In DNA form, the CDR3 reads TGCGCCAGCAGTGATCAGGGACAAGAGACCCAGTACTTC. It codes for CASSDQGQETQYF. V is TRBV10-1 and J is TRBJ2-5; perhaps TRBD1 as D (5 bases). The CDR3 has 13 residues. V was shortened by 3 bases and J by 2 bases, with 7 bases between the two germline ends. CDR1 WNHNN and CDR2 SYGVQD come from the germline V gene (reference sequence).

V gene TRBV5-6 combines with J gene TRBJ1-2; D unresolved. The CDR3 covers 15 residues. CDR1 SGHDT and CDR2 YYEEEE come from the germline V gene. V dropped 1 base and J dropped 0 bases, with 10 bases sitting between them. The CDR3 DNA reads TGTGCCAGCAGCTTGTTCCAAGCCGCTAACTATGGCTACACCTTC. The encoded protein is CASSLFQAANYGYTF.

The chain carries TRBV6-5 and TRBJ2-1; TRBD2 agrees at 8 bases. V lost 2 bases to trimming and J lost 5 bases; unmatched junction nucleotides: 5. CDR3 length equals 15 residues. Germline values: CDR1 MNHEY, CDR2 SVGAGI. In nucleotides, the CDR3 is TGTGCCAGCAGTTACAAAACTAGCGGACACAATGAGCAGTTCTTC. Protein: CASSYKTSGHNEQFF.

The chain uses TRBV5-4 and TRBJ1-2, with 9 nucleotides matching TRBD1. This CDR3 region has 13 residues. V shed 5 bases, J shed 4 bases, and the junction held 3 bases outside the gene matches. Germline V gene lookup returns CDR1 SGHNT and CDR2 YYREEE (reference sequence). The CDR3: CASRRQGGYGYTF. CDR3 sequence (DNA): TGTGCCAGCAGACGACAGGGGGGCTATGGCTACACCTTC.

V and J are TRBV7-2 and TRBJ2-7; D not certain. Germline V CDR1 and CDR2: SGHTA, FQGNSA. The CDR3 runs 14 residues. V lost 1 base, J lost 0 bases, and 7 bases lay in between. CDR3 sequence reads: CASSLEAVSYEQYF. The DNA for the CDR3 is TGTGCCAGCAGCTTAGAGGCGGTCTCCTACGAGCAGTACTTC. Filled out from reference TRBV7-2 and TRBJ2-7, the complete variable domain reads GAGVSQSPSNKVTEKGKDVELRCDPISGHTALYWYRQSLGQGLEFLIYFQGNSAPDKSGLPSDRFSAERTGGSVSTLTIQRTQQEDSAVYLCASSLEAVSYEQYFGPGTRLTVT.

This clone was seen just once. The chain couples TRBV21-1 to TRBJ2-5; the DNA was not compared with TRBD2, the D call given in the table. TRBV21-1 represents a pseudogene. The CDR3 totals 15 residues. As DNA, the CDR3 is TGTGCCAGCAGCCGCAGACGGGGTCTGGGAGAGACCCAGTACTTC. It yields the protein CASSRRRGLGETQYF.

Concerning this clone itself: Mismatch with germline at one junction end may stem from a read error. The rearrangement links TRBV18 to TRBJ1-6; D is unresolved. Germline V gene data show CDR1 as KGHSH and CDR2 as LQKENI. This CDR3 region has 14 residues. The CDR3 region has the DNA TGTGCCAGCTCTCCACGAGACACGAATTCGCCCCTCCACTTT. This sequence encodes CASSPRDTNSPLHF.

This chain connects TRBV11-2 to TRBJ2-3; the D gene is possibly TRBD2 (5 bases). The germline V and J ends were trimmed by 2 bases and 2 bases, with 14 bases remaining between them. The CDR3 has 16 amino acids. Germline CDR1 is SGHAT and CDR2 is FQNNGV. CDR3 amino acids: CASSLLGAGHTDTQYF. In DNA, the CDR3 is TGTGCCAGCAGCTTACTGGGTGCGGGCCACACAGATACGCAGTATTTT.

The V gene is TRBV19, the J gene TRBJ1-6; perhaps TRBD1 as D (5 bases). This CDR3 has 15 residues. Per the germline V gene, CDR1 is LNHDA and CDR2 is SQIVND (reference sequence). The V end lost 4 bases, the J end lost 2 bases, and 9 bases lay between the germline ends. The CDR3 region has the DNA TGTGCCAGTAGTAGCCAGGGTACCTATAATTCACCCCTCCACTTT. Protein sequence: CASSSQGTYNSPLHF.

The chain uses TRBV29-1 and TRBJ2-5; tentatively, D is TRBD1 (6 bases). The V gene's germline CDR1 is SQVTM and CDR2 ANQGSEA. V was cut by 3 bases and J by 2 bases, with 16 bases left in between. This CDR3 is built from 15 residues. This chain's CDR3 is CSVEGHLYGQETQYF. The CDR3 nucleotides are TGCAGCGTTGAGGGACACCTCTATGGGCAAGAGACCCAGTACTTC.

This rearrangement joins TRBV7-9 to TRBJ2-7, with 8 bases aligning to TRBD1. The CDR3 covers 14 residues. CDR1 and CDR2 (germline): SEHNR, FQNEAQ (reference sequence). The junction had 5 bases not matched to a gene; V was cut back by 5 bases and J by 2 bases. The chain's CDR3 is CASSPPGQAYEQYF. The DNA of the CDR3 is TGTGCCAGCAGCCCACCGGGACAGGCCTACGAGCAGTACTTC.

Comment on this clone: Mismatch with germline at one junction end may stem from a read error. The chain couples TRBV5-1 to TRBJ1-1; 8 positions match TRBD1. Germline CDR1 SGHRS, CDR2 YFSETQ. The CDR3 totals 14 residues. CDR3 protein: CASTLDRENTEAFF. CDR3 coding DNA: TGCGCCAGCACCTTGGACAGGGAGAATACTGAAGCTTTCTTT. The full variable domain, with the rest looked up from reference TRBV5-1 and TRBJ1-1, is KAGVTQTPRYLIKTRGQQVTLSCSPISGHRSVSWYQQTPGQGLQFLFEYFSETQRNKGNFPGRFSGRQFSNSRSEMNVSTLELGDSALYLCASTLDRENTEAFFGQGTRLTVV.

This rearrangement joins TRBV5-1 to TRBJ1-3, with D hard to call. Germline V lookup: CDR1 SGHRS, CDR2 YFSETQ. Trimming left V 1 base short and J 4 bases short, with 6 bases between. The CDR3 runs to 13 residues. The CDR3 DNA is TGCGCCAGCAGCTTGAATATGGGAAACACCATATATTTT. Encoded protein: CASSLNMGNTIYF.

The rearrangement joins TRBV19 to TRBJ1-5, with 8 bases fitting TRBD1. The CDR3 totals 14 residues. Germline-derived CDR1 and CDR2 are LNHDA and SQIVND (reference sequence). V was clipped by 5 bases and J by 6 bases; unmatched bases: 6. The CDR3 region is CASSFPGGGQPQHF. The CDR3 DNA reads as TGTGCCAGTAGTTTTCCAGGGGGCGGTCAGCCCCAGCATTTT.

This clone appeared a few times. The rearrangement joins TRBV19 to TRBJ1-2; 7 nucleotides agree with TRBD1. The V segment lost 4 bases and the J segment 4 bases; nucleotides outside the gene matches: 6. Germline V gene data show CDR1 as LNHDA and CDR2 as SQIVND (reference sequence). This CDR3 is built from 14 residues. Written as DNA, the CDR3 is TGTGCCAGTAGTACCTTCCCAGGGGGCTATGGCTACACCTTC. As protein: CASSTFPGGYGYTF.

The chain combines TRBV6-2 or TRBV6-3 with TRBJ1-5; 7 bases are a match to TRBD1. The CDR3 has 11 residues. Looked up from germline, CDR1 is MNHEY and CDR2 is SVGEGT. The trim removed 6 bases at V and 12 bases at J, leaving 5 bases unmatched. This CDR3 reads CASSRDRYQHF. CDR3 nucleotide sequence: TGTGCCAGCAGCAGGGACAGATACCAGCATTTT.

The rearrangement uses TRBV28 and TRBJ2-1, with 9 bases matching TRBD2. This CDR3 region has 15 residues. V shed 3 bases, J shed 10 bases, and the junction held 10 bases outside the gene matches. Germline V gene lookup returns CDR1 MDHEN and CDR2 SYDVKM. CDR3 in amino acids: CASSFPPGSGGEQFF. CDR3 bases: TGTGCCAGCAGTTTCCCACCCGGCAGCGGGGGGGAGCAGTTCTTC.

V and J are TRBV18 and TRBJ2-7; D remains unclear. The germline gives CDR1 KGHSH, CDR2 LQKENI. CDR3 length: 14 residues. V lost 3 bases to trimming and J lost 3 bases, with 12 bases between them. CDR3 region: CASSPTAYDYEQYF. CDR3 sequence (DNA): TGTGCCAGCTCACCTACAGCTTACGACTACGAGCAGTACTTC.

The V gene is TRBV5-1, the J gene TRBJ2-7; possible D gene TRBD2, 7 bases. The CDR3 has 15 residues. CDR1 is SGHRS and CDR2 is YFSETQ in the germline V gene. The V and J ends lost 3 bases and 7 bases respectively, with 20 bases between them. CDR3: CASSSETGGLSEQYF. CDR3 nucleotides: TGCGCCAGCAGCTCGGAGACGGGGGGCCTTTCTGAGCAGTACTTC. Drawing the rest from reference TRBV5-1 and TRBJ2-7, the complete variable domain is KAGVTQTPRYLIKTRGQQVTLSCSPISGHRSVSWYQQTPGQGLQFLFEYFSETQRNKGNFPGRFSGRQFSNSRSEMNVSTLELGDSALYLCASSSETGGLSEQYFGPGTRLTVT.

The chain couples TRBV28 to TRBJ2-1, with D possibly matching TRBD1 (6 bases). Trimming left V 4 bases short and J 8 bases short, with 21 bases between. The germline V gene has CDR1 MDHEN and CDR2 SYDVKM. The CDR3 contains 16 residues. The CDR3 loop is CASSSPQGGLGDEQFF. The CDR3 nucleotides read TGTGCCAGCAGTTCTCCACAGGGTGGGCTAGGAGATGAGCAGTTCTTC.

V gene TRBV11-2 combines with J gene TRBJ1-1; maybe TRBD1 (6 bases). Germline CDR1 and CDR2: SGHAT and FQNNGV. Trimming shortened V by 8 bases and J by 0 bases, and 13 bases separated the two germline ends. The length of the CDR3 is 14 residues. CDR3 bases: TGTGCCAGCCTGGACTGGGACATGAACACTGAAGCTTTCTTT. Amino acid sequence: CASLDWDMNTEAFF.